The entry that follows covers one T cell receptor beta chain sequence. Antigen: not known. This sample is part of a study of blood T cells in healthy people across ages. Findings and limits, study-wide: Expanded clonotype shifts may have been confounded, as the donors had an unknown CMV status. Aged donors had fewer naive CD4+ cells and lower diversity than long-lived donors.

The CDR3 extends over 14 amino acids. With 1 base removed from V and 2 bases from J, the gap between germline ends came to 8 bases. The germline CDR1 and CDR2 sequences are DFQATT and SNEGSKA (reference sequence). The use of a sample-barcoded 5' primer and a J-beta primer mix characterized a second PCR of 7 to 11 cycles. TCRdb recomputed calls from the 5' RACE reads with MiXCR, one row per CDR3 protein. There are some 900,000 distinct CDR3 sequences in the sample; around 28% occur only once, and roughly 17% lies in the top ten. Isolation yielded PBMCs, at least 6.5 million per sample, in every case. This chain uses TRBV20-1 with TRBJ2-2, with a weak D call TRBD1 (5 bases). The receptor was derived from a woman aged 80 or older in good health. Material: blood. The CDR3 DNA reads as TGCAGTGCTAGAGTAACAGGAAACACCGGGGAGCTGTTTTTT. Its protein is CSARVTGNTGELFF.